The 19 T cell receptor beta chains in this list originate from one sample, sequenced in a study of blood T cell repertoires in COVID-19. Clones were read by immunoSEQ multiplex PCR, and TCRdb kept only the in-frame ones, dropping some. The table includes under 200,000 clones, about 85% detected once. The sequencing input was peripheral blood. The receptors here all came from a woman aged 50 to 60 with COVID-19, enrolled during active disease.

The J gene is TRBJ2-7, the V gene TRBV18, with TRBD1 matching 10 bases. Germline V CDR1 and CDR2: KGHSH, LQKENI. The CDR3 consists of 16 residues. Unmatched junction bases numbered 4, after V lost 0 bases and J lost 2 bases. The CDR3 DNA reads as TGTGCCAGCTCACCACCGACCGGGACAGGGGCCTACGAGCAGTACTTC. Protein sequence: CASSPPTGTGAYEQYF.

V and J are TRBV6-2 or TRBV6-3 and TRBJ2-5; D not certain. The V gene's germline CDR1 is MNHEY and CDR2 SVGEGT. CDR3 length: 11 residues. Trimming pared 2 bases from V and 5 bases from J, leaving 3 bases between. The CDR3, as DNA: TGTGCCAGCAGTTACCCTGAGACCCAGTACTTC. It encodes CASSYPETQYF.

J is TRBJ1-2 and V is TRBV6-5; TRBD1 aligns across 7 bases. The V gene's germline CDR1 is MNHEY and CDR2 SVGAGI. V shed 6 bases and J 2 bases; nucleotides not matched to a gene: 6. The CDR3 has 14 amino acids. In nucleotides, the CDR3 is TGTGCCAGCAGGAGGGGACAGTCAAACTATGGCTACACCTTC. It codes for CASRRGQSNYGYTF.

The V and J genes are TRBV7-9 and TRBJ1-5, with a tentative D call TRBD1 (6 bases). Between the trimmed V and J ends, which lost 5 bases and 2 bases, there was a span of 13 bases. The CDR3 totals 15 residues. Germline-derived CDR1 and CDR2 are SEHNR and FQNEAQ (reference sequence). The CDR3, as DNA: TGTGCCAGCAGCCCACAGGGATGGGGCAATCAGCCCCAGCATTTT. Amino acids: CASSPQGWGNQPQHF.

The chain combines TRBV10-1 with TRBJ2-2; D ambiguous. The CDR3 is made up of 13 amino acids. From germline, CDR1 is WNHNN and CDR2 SYGVQD (reference sequence). The V gene lost 6 bases and the J gene lost 5 bases, with 10 bases spanning the gap. Written as DNA, the CDR3 is TGCGCCAGCAGGGCATCGCCAACCGGGGAGCTGTTTTTT. Amino acid sequence: CASRASPTGELFF.

This chain connects TRBV19 to TRBJ2-3; maybe TRBD1 (6 bases). Per germline, CDR1 LNHDA and CDR2 SQIVND (reference sequence). The CDR3 contains 15 residues. V was clipped by 10 bases and J by 0 bases, with 17 bases between them. CDR3 coding DNA: TGTGCCACCTCCCTACAGGGTGGCAGCACAGATACGCAGTATTTT. It specifies CATSLQGGSTDTQYF.

The rearrangement uses TRBV18 and TRBJ1-1, with unresolved D. Germline-derived CDR1 and CDR2 are KGHSH and LQKENI. V was cut by 6 bases and J by 5 bases, with 19 bases left in between. This CDR3 comprises 15 residues. The CDR3, as DNA: TGTGCCAGCTCCCTTAGCCGAGGGTTAGGGACTGAAGCTTTCTTT. This encodes CASSLSRGLGTEAFF.

This clone was counted once. The chain employs TRBV11-3 and TRBJ1-4; D might be TRBD1 (6 bases). The ends were cut back, 3 bases at V and 7 bases at J, with 15 bases in the middle. The CDR3 totals 15 residues. The germline CDR1 and CDR2 sequences are SGHNT and YENEEA. The CDR3, as DNA: TGTGCCAGCAGCTTGGGACGACTGGGGGCTGAAAAACTGTTTTTT. Residues: CASSLGRLGAEKLFF.

The rearrangement uses TRBV10-3 and TRBJ1-2, with D maybe TRBD1 (5 bases). Per the germline V gene, CDR1 is ENHRY and CDR2 is SYGVKD. Trimming pared 7 bases from V and 8 bases from J, leaving 11 bases between. This CDR3 has 11 amino acids. The CDR3: CAINTGVGYTF. CDR3 nucleotide sequence: TGTGCCATCAATACAGGTGTAGGCTACACCTTC.

This clone was observed once. Other DNA sequences in this sample translate to the same CDR3. This rearrangement joins TRBV4-1 to TRBJ2-7; D is ambiguous. Germline loops: CDR1 MGHRA, CDR2 YSYEKL. V was cut by 0 bases and J by 1 base, with 7 bases left in between. This CDR3 is 14 amino acids long. CDR3 coding DNA: TGCGCCAGCAGCCAAGATCCCGGGTCCTACGAGCAGTACTTC. It encodes CASSQDPGSYEQYF.

CDR3 residues: CASSGGGVGKNIQYF. DNA of the CDR3: TGTGCCAGCAGCGGGGGGGGCGTCGGCAAAAACATTCAGTACTTC. The chain uses TRBV6-2 or TRBV6-3 and TRBJ2-4; 8 nucleotides align to TRBD2. Trimming took 6 bases from V and 3 from J; bases not matched to a gene: 7. This CDR3 has 15 amino acids. CDR1 is MNHEY, CDR2 SVGEGT, per germline.

The genes are TRBV28 and TRBJ2-1; 8 bases fit TRBD2. Germline CDR1 and CDR2: MDHEN and SYDVKM. The CDR3 has 16 residues. After removal of 6 bases from V and 0 bases from J, the junction contained 7 bases not matched to a gene. The CDR3: CASSGGAGSSYNEQFF. The CDR3 coding sequence is TGTGCCAGCAGCGGGGGGGCCGGGTCCTCCTACAATGAGCAGTTCTTC. The variable domain in full, with the rest retrieved from reference TRBV28 and TRBJ2-1, is DVKVTQSSRYLVKRTGEKVFLECVQDMDHENMFWYRQDPGLGLRLIYFSYDVKMKEKGDIPEGYSVSREKKERFSLILESASTNQTSMYLCASSGGAGSSYNEQFFGPGTRLTVL.

The sample holds a few counts of this clone. V is TRBV3-1 (or the pseudogene TRBV3-2) and J is TRBJ1-2; TRBD1 might be the D (5 bases). The CDR3 loop spans 14 amino acids. The V end lost 2 bases, the J end lost 2 bases, and 9 bases lay between the germline ends. Germline CDR1 LGHDT, CDR2 YNNKEL (reference sequence). The CDR3 here is CASSQRTTNYGYTF. In DNA form, the CDR3 reads TGTGCCAGCAGCCAAAGGACAACGAACTATGGCTACACCTTC.

This clone showed up just a few times. The chain links TRBV6-5 to TRBJ2-5, with 9 bases matching TRBD2. Germline trimming cut 6 bases from V and 5 bases from J; bases unmatched to any gene: 4. Per germline, CDR1 MNHEY and CDR2 SVGAGI. The CDR3 has 13 amino acids. Written as DNA, the CDR3 is TGTGCCAGCAGCCAACTAGCGGGCGAGACCCAGTACTTC. Residues: CASSQLAGETQYF.

The J gene is TRBJ1-1, the V gene TRBV19; 8 nucleotides agree with TRBD1. The germline V gene has CDR1 LNHDA and CDR2 SQIVND (reference sequence). J gave up 0 bases and V 4 bases, and 13 bases lay outside the gene matches. The CDR3 is made up of 18 amino acids. This CDR3 reads CASSTSDRAGELNTEAFF. For the CDR3, the DNA is TGTGCCAGTAGTACCTCGGACAGGGCCGGAGAGCTGAACACTGAAGCTTTCTTT. Combining the CDR3 with reference TRBV19 and TRBJ1-1 gives the whole variable domain DGGITQSPKYLFRKEGQNVTLSCEQNLNHDAMYWYRQDPGQGLRLIYYSQIVNDFQKGDIAEGYSVSREKKESFPLTVTSAQKNPTAFYLCASSTSDRAGELNTEAFFGQGTRLTVV.

The chain carries TRBV30 and TRBJ2-1; 9 nucleotides match TRBD1. The CDR3 length is 15 residues. V lost 3 bases, J lost 4 bases, and 7 bases stayed unmatched. The V gene's germline CDR1 is GTSNPN and CDR2 SVGIG (reference sequence). The CDR3 reads CAWSPGQGTYNEQFF. CDR3 nucleotides: TGTGCCTGGAGCCCGGGACAGGGCACTTACAATGAGCAGTTCTTC.

The V gene is TRBV7-2, the J gene TRBJ2-5; D not resolved. The germline gives CDR1 SGHTA, CDR2 FQGNSA. V was trimmed by 1 base and J by 2 bases, leaving 8 bases between them. The CDR3 contains 14 residues. The CDR3 DNA reads as TGTGCCAGCAGCTTAGAACAGACACAAGAGACCCAGTACTTC. Its translation is CASSLEQTQETQYF.

V usage is TRBV7-3 and J usage is TRBJ2-5; 7 bases are a match to TRBD2. V gave up 5 bases and J gave up 2 bases; unmatched junction bases: 5. Germline assignment: CDR1 SGHTA and CDR2 FQGTGA. This CDR3 is 14 amino acids long. For the CDR3, the DNA is TGTGCCAGCAGCAACACGGGGGGACAAGAGACCCAGTACTTC. Residues: CASSNTGGQETQYF.

J is TRBJ2-3 and V is TRBV7-2; 7 nucleotides agree with TRBD2. J gave up 2 bases and V 6 bases, and 8 bases lay outside the gene matches. CDR3 size: 15 residues. Germline lookup yields CDR1 SGHTA and CDR2 FQGNSA. The CDR3 loop reads CASRRLAQHTDTQYF. For the CDR3, the DNA is TGTGCCAGCAGACGACTAGCACAGCACACAGATACGCAGTATTTT. The full variable domain, in which reference TRBV7-2 and TRBJ2-3 provide the parts outside the CDR3, is GAGVSQSPSNKVTEKGKDVELRCDPISGHTALYWYRQSLGQGLEFLIYFQGNSAPDKSGLPSDRFSAERTGGSVSTLTIQRTQQEDSAVYLCASRRLAQHTDTQYFGPGTRLTVL.